Shown below are 28 T cell receptor beta chains from a single sample sequenced in a study of CD8 T cells in ankylosing spondylitis. TCRdb called the 5' RACE reads again in MiXCR, with one record for every CDR3 protein. The sample includes more than 300,000 distinct CDR3 sequences, roughly 12% of them seen just once. Sequencing input: blood, either unsorted or a sorted T cell fraction (not recorded which). Receptor source: a female donor with ankylosing spondylitis or in good health (not recorded which).

The sample holds many counts of this clonotype. The CDR3 is CASSLAGGRTDTQYF. CDR3 nucleotide sequence: TGCGCCAGCAGCTTAGCGGGAGGGAGGACAGATACGCAGTATTTT. The V and J genes are TRBV5-1 and TRBJ2-3; 10 bases align to TRBD2. The CDR3 has 15 amino acids. The germline gives CDR1 SGHRS, CDR2 YFSETQ. The J segment lost 3 bases and the V segment lost 2 bases, leaving 3 bases of the junction unmatched.

The table lists this clonotype with many counts. This chain uses TRBV20-1 with TRBJ1-1; the D gene is possibly TRBD1 (5 bases). This CDR3 is built from 15 residues. V shed 2 bases and J shed 5 bases, with 18 bases lying between them. The germline gives CDR1 DFQATT, CDR2 SNEGSKA (reference sequence). DNA of the CDR3: TGCAGTGCTAGATCTACGACAAGGGGAAGGACTGAAGCTTTCTTT. It is translated as CSARSTTRGRTEAFF.

This clonotype was seen repeatedly, ten times or more. This chain connects TRBV28 to TRBJ2-4; D assignment may be TRBD1 or TRBD2 (6 bases each). Germline CDR1 and CDR2: MDHEN and SYDVKM. Trimming shortened V by 5 bases and J by 2 bases, and 13 bases separated the two germline ends. The CDR3 has 15 residues. The CDR3 region is CASSRAGTSKNIQYF. In DNA, the CDR3 is TGTGCCAGCAGTCGTGCGGGGACATCCAAAAACATTCAGTACTTC.

The chain couples TRBV7-3 to TRBJ1-1; 8 nucleotides agree with TRBD1. Germline assignment: CDR1 SGHTA and CDR2 FQGTGA. The CDR3 has 17 amino acids. Losses at the gene ends were 2 bases for V and 5 bases for J; bases not matched to a gene: 13. CDR3 nucleotide sequence: TGTGCCAGCAGCTTAGGGTGGTCAGGGGGCGCGGGAACTGAAGCTTTCTTT. As protein: CASSLGWSGGAGTEAFF.

The chain has TRBV6-1 and TRBJ2-7; 12 bases agree with TRBD2. The J segment lost 3 bases and the V segment lost 6 bases, leaving 6 bases of the junction unmatched. Germline CDR1 and CDR2: MNHNS and SASEGT. CDR3 length: 15 amino acids. In nucleotides, the CDR3 is TGTGCCAGCAGCTCCGCTAGCGGGAGGGGCTACGAGCAGTACTTC. It is translated as CASSSASGRGYEQYF.

This clonotype appeared many times. The chain employs TRBV20-1 and TRBJ1-1; the D gene is possibly TRBD1 (6 bases). Trimming left V 4 bases short and J 4 bases short, with 16 bases between. Germline V CDR1 and CDR2: DFQATT, SNEGSKA (reference sequence). This CDR3 region has 14 residues. As DNA, the CDR3 is TGCAGTGCTAAACAGGGTCTCGGGGTCACTGAAGCTTTCTTT. It translates to CSAKQGLGVTEAFF.

There are a few counts of this clonotype. The chain uses TRBV12-3 or TRBV12-4 and TRBJ1-2; 8 bases fit TRBD1. CDR3 length: 15 residues. J gave up 7 bases and V 7 bases, and 14 bases lay outside the gene matches. The CDR3 bases are TGTGCCAGCATTCGGACAGGGTCTCAAACGAGTGGCTACACCTTC. Protein product: CASIRTGSQTSGYTF.

The chain uses TRBV6-1 and TRBJ2-3, with 7 bases identical to TRBD2. Germline lookup yields CDR1 MNHNS and CDR2 SASEGT. V dropped 5 bases and J dropped 2; count of bases not matched to a gene: 10. The CDR3 runs to 16 residues. For the CDR3, the DNA is TGTGCCAGCAGTATGGGGTGGGGGGGGGTCACAGATACGCAGTATTTT. Amino acids: CASSMGWGGVTDTQYF.

J is TRBJ1-2 and V is TRBV5-1; 7 nucleotides line up with TRBD1. V was pared by 5 bases and J by 7 bases, with 8 bases of the junction left unmatched. Germline values: CDR1 SGHRS, CDR2 YFSETQ. This CDR3 region has 13 residues. For the CDR3, the DNA is TGCGCCAGCAGACTGGGACAGACCGGTGGCTACACCTTC. Translation: CASRLGQTGGYTF.

The sample holds many counts of this clonotype. The chain recombines TRBV20-1 with TRBJ2-7; 9 nucleotides match TRBD1. CDR1 is DFQATT and CDR2 is SNEGSKA in the germline V gene (reference sequence). After removal of 0 bases from V and 0 bases from J, the junction contained 9 bases not matched to a gene. CDR3 size: 17 residues. The CDR3 here is CSARDLTQGAISYEQYF. The DNA of the CDR3 is TGCAGTGCTAGAGATCTCACACAGGGGGCTATCTCCTACGAGCAGTACTTC.

This clonotype occurred a few times. This rearrangement joins TRBV29-1 to TRBJ2-1, with 8 nucleotides matching TRBD2. CDR1 SQVTM and CDR2 ANQGSEA come from the germline V gene. The CDR3 has 15 amino acids. Unmatched junction bases numbered 7, after V lost 3 bases and J lost 3 bases. This chain's CDR3 is CSVDPTSGLYNEQFF. CDR3 DNA: TGCAGCGTTGATCCTACTAGCGGCCTCTACAATGAGCAGTTCTTC.

This clonotype was detected many times. V usage is TRBV20-1 and J usage is TRBJ1-2; 7 bases line up with TRBD1. J lost 5 bases, V lost 2 bases, and 14 bases had no gene match. Germline lookup yields CDR1 DFQATT and CDR2 SNEGSKA (reference sequence). The CDR3 runs 16 residues. The chain's CDR3 is CSARLPNRQGIYGYTF. CDR3 nucleotides: TGCAGTGCTAGACTCCCGAACCGACAGGGCATTTATGGCTACACCTTC.

This clonotype was seen repeatedly, ten times or more. This sequence joins TRBV11-2 and TRBJ2-5, with TRBD2 matching over 8 bases. Germline V gene data show CDR1 as SGHAT and CDR2 as FQNNGV. The CDR3 contains 15 residues. The V and J ends lost 0 bases and 4 bases, in that order; junction bases with no gene match: 4. CDR3 nucleotide sequence: TGTGCCAGCAGCTTAGAGTTCCTAGCGGGAGAGACCCAGTACTTC. Translating it yields CASSLEFLAGETQYF.

This clonotype was seen more than once but under ten times. The chain joins TRBV6-1 to TRBJ2-2, with a possible D match to TRBD2 (7 bases). Looked up from germline, CDR1 is MNHNS and CDR2 is SASEGT. The CDR3 is made up of 13 amino acids. V was trimmed by 6 bases and J by 5 bases, leaving 10 bases between them. The CDR3 is CASRGGRTGELFF. The DNA of the CDR3 is TGTGCCAGCAGGGGGGGGCGGACCGGGGAGCTGTTTTTT.

This clonotype was found many times. This sequence joins TRBV5-1 and TRBJ2-7, with 13 bases aligning to TRBD2. CDR3 length: 16 amino acids. Trimming removed 4 bases from V and 2 bases from J; junction bases left unmatched: 6. Germline V gene sequence: CDR1 SGHRS, CDR2 YFSETQ. The DNA for the CDR3 is TGCGCCAGCAGCCCCGGACTAGCGGGAGAACCCTACGAGCAGTACTTC. Translating it yields CASSPGLAGEPYEQYF.

The chain has TRBV7-9 and TRBJ1-3; D uncertain. The CDR3 extends over 14 amino acids. The germline gives CDR1 SEHNR, CDR2 FQNEAQ (reference sequence). Trimming pared 2 bases from V and 7 bases from J, leaving 12 bases between. The CDR3 is CASSLQGSRNTIYF. The CDR3 DNA reads as TGTGCCAGCAGCTTACAAGGGTCGCGGAACACCATATATTTT.

This clonotype appeared a few times. The chain recombines TRBV5-1 with TRBJ2-1, with 7 bases aligning to TRBD2. There are 15 residues in the CDR3. Germline loops: CDR1 SGHRS, CDR2 YFSETQ. Trimming cost V 3 bases and J 7 bases; bases outside gene matches: 10. The CDR3 is CASSSISGGTNEQFF. CDR3 sequence (DNA): TGCGCCAGCAGCTCCATATCGGGGGGAACTAATGAGCAGTTCTTC.

In its sample, this clonotype was seen many times. The chain carries TRBV10-3 and TRBJ1-4; possible D gene TRBD1, 5 bases. Trimming pared 1 base from V and 5 bases from J, leaving 11 bases between. CDR3 length: 15 amino acids. The germline V gene has CDR1 ENHRY and CDR2 SYGVKD. The CDR3 spells CAISELGDSNEKLFF. The CDR3 DNA is TGTGCCATCAGTGAGTTAGGGGACTCGAATGAAAAACTGTTTTTT.

The chain carries TRBV27 and TRBJ1-1; D possibly corresponds to TRBD1 (5 bases). The germline V gene has CDR1 MNHEY and CDR2 SMNVEV (reference sequence). This CDR3 is built from 15 residues. Between the trimmed V and J ends, which lost 0 bases and 0 bases, there was a span of 8 bases. For the CDR3, the DNA is TGTGCCAGCAGTTTATCAGGGGCCCTGAACACTGAAGCTTTCTTT. It specifies CASSLSGALNTEAFF.

The rearrangement joins TRBV7-8 to TRBJ2-2, with D perhaps assigned TRBD1 or TRBD2 (7 bases each). There are 15 residues in the CDR3. Germline assignment: CDR1 SGHVS and CDR2 FQNEAQ. V shed 5 bases and J shed 7 bases, with 17 bases lying between them. CDR3 loop: CASSQGGGGYGELFF. The CDR3 DNA reads TGTGCCAGCAGCCAAGGGGGCGGGGGATACGGGGAGCTGTTTTTT.

This clonotype was seen at least ten times. DNA for the CDR3: TGCGCCAGCAGCGCGCCCGGAAGGGATGGCTACACCTTC. Its translation is CASSAPGRDGYTF. The V gene is TRBV5-1, the J gene TRBJ1-2, with D uncertain. Germline CDR1 is SGHRS and CDR2 is YFSETQ. This CDR3 has 13 residues. Between the trimmed V and J ends, which lost 4 bases and 6 bases, there was a span of 13 bases. The full variable domain, its missing parts supplied by reference TRBV5-1 and TRBJ1-2, is KAGVTQTPRYLIKTRGQQVTLSCSPISGHRSVSWYQQTPGQGLQFLFEYFSETQRNKGNFPGRFSGRQFSNSRSEMNVSTLELGDSALYLCASSAPGRDGYTFGSGTRLTVV.

This clonotype was counted a few times. The chain recombines TRBV29-1 with TRBJ2-1; 16 bases are a match to TRBD2. Germline trimming cut 6 bases from V and 7 bases from J; bases unmatched to any gene: 15. Germline-derived CDR1 and CDR2 are SQVTM and ANQGSEA. The CDR3 has 18 residues. CDR3 loop: CSVRGGTSGRDHWNEQFF. In nucleotides, the CDR3 is TGCAGCGTGAGAGGGGGGACTAGCGGGAGGGACCATTGGAATGAGCAGTTCTTC.

This chain's CDR3 is CASSLGGVGGGEQFF. CDR3 nucleotides: TGTGCCAGCAGCTTAGGAGGAGTGGGGGGCGGTGAGCAGTTCTTC. V usage is TRBV7-2 and J usage is TRBJ2-1; D possibly uses TRBD1 or TRBD2 (6 bases each). Germline V gives CDR1 SGHTA, CDR2 FQGNSA. V lost 1 base, J lost 9 bases, and 16 bases lay in between. This CDR3 has 15 amino acids.

The chain combines TRBV7-9 with TRBJ2-7; 8 nucleotides align to TRBD1. Germline assignment: CDR1 SEHNR and CDR2 FQNEAQ (reference sequence). The CDR3 length is 16 residues. After removal of 5 bases from V and 0 bases from J, the junction contained 9 bases not matched to a gene. CDR3 nucleotide sequence: TGTGCCAGCAGCCCATTCGACAGGGGTTACTCCTACGAGCAGTACTTC. It codes for CASSPFDRGYSYEQYF.

The chain joins TRBV27 to TRBJ2-7; D is uncertain. V shed 5 bases and J shed 7 bases, with 15 bases lying between them. This CDR3 comprises 13 residues. Looked up from germline, CDR1 is MNHEY and CDR2 is SMNVEV (reference sequence). As DNA, the CDR3 is TGTGCCAGCAGTCCCTCGCGCCTCGGGGAGCAGTACTTC. Protein: CASSPSRLGEQYF.

This chain uses TRBV7-3 with TRBJ2-3; 7 bases align to TRBD2. From germline, CDR1 is SGHTA and CDR2 FQGTGA. The CDR3 covers 15 residues. V dropped 2 bases and J dropped 5; count of bases not matched to a gene: 7. Here the CDR3 DNA reads TGTGCCAGCAGCTTATCGGGGGGTCTCATAGATACGCAGTATTTT. Translating gives CASSLSGGLIDTQYF.

The chain employs TRBV7-8 and TRBJ1-3, with D possibly TRBD1 on 5 matching bases. Germline values: CDR1 SGHVS, CDR2 FQNEAQ. The CDR3 covers 14 residues. V was clipped by 0 bases and J by 15 bases, with 18 bases between them. CDR3 residues: CASSLANVEGSKYF. In DNA form, the CDR3 reads TGTGCCAGCAGCTTAGCCAACGTAGAGGGGTCCAAATATTTT.

This clonotype was counted ten times or more. The rearrangement uses TRBV5-1 and TRBJ2-7, with 9 bases that match TRBD1. Germline CDR1 reads SGHRS; CDR2 reads YFSETQ. CDR3 size: 14 residues. Trimming took 4 bases from V and 5 from J; bases not matched to a gene: 7. For the CDR3, the DNA is TGCGCCAGCAGCCCGGACAGGGGAAAAGACGAGCAGTACTTC. Its protein product is CASSPDRGKDEQYF.